This T cell receptor (beta chain) was recovered during a study of T cells after posttransplantation cyclophosphamide. General study points: Later blood repertoires were often dominated by clones from the donor CD8+ memory compartment. Recipient CMV seropositivity and CMV reactivation strongly tracked TRB clonality. Blood and skin or GI T cell repertoires showed limited TRB overlap.

Germline CDR1 is SGDLS and CDR2 is YYNGEE. Trimming took 0 bases from V and 4 from J; bases not matched to a gene: 4. This CDR3 is 15 amino acids long. At least ten counts were recorded for this clone. Its antigen is as yet unknown. Data came from immunoSEQ multiplex PCR; TCRdb stores just in-frame clones and leaves some out. The repertoire consists of 20,000 to 30,000 clones, none detected only once. The chain combines TRBV9 with TRBJ2-1; 7 bases are a match to TRBD2. The origin of this receptor is a woman between 50 and 59 years old in good health, CMV-negative, and a related stem cell transplant donor. Sequenced sample: PBMCs. CDR3 nucleotides: TGTGCCAGCAGCGTAGTGGGGGGGTCTTACAATGAGCAGTTCTTC. It codes for CASSVVGGSYNEQFF.